One and the same sample provided the 23 T cell receptor beta chains below, sequenced in a study of blood T cell repertoires in COVID-19. This table comes from immunoSEQ multiplex PCR, and its TCRdb copy is limited to in-frame clones, with some not included. The table records about 150,000 clones, roughly 71% of them present only once. Sequencing input: peripheral blood. The receptors were sampled from a woman aged 80 or over with acute or convalescent COVID-19.

This clone turned up a few times. The chain uses TRBV9 and TRBJ2-7; 7 bases line up with TRBD1. Trimming removed 2 bases from V and 3 bases from J; junction bases left unmatched: 8. Germline CDR1 reads SGDLS; CDR2 reads YYNGEE. CDR3 size: 15 residues. CDR3 loop: CASSVQGTEYYEQYF. The CDR3 bases are TGTGCCAGCAGCGTTCAAGGGACAGAGTACTACGAGCAGTACTTC.

The rearrangement joins TRBV14 to TRBJ2-3; 7 nucleotides agree with TRBD1. Germline V gene lookup returns CDR1 SGHDN and CDR2 FVKESK. V lost 0 bases, J lost 0 bases, and 9 bases stayed unmatched. The CDR3 covers 18 residues. CDR3 sequence: CASSQDRGDSYSTDTQYF. CDR3 nucleotide sequence: TGTGCCAGCAGCCAAGATCGAGGGGACAGCTATAGCACAGATACGCAGTATTTT.

This chain uses TRBV18 with TRBJ2-5; possible D gene TRBD1, 6 bases. Germline CDR1 KGHSH, CDR2 LQKENI. CDR3 size: 15 residues. V lost 0 bases and J 4 bases, leaving 12 bases between the germline ends. CDR3 bases: TGTGCCAGCTCACCACCACAGGGCCAGTTAGAGACCCAGTACTTC. Translating gives CASSPPQGQLETQYF. Together with reference TRBV18 and TRBJ2-5, the CDR3 gives the full variable domain: NAGVMQNPRHLVRRRGQEARLRCSPMKGHSHVYWYRQLPEEGLKFMVYLQKENIIDESGMPKERFSAEFPKEGPSILRIQQVVRGDSAAYFCASSPPQGQLETQYFGPGTRLLVL.

This clone was found once. The chain joins TRBV5-6 to TRBJ1-2; 7 bases agree with TRBD1. Germline lookup yields CDR1 SGHDT and CDR2 YYEEEE. The CDR3 is 13 amino acids. V trimming: 0 bases; J trimming: 4 bases; junction bases outside the gene matches: 0. In DNA form, the CDR3 reads TGTGCCAGCAGCTTGGGGACAGGCTATGGCTACACCTTC. Its translation: CASSLGTGYGYTF.

The chain couples TRBV3-1 (or the pseudogene TRBV3-2) to TRBJ2-7, with 11 bases that match TRBD1. CDR1 is LGHDT and CDR2 is YNNKEL in the germline V gene (reference sequence). J was trimmed by 4 bases and V by 0 bases; bases with no gene match: 2. This CDR3 comprises 15 residues. CDR3 in DNA: TGTGCCAGCAGCCAAGAAGGACAGGGGGCATACGAGCAGTACTTC. Amino acids: CASSQEGQGAYEQYF.

This chain uses TRBV5-4 with TRBJ1-3, with 7 bases fitting TRBD1. The CDR3 loop spans 16 amino acids. Germline V gene lookup returns CDR1 SGHNT and CDR2 YYREEE (reference sequence). With V trimmed by 4 bases and J by 4 bases, 11 bases remained unmatched. The CDR3 is CASSRPTGPLGNTIYF. The CDR3 nucleotides read TGTGCCAGCAGCCGACCGACAGGGCCTCTAGGAAACACCATATATTTT.

V usage is TRBV2 and J usage is TRBJ1-5, with D tentatively TRBD1 (5 bases). Deletions cut 7 bases from V and 2 bases from J, with 12 bases between. The length of the CDR3 is 14 residues. CDR1 is SNHLY and CDR2 is FYNNEI in the germline V gene. The CDR3 region is CASKDTWGNQPQHF. The CDR3 DNA sequence: TGTGCCAGCAAGGACACCTGGGGCAATCAGCCCCAGCATTTT. The whole variable domain, remainder taken from reference TRBV2 and TRBJ1-5, is EPEVTQTPSHQVTQMGQEVILRCVPISNHLYFYWYRQILGQKVEFLVSFYNNEISEKSEIFDDQFSVERPDGSNFTLKIRSTKLEDSAMYFCASKDTWGNQPQHFGDGTRLSIL.

The chain couples TRBV24-1 to TRBJ2-1; 10 positions match TRBD1. This CDR3 region has 16 residues. Germline lookup yields CDR1 KGHDR and CDR2 SFDVKD. V was pared by 3 bases and J by 5 bases, with 6 bases of the junction left unmatched. The CDR3 spells CATSDPGQGTDNEQFF. CDR3 in DNA: TGTGCCACCAGTGATCCGGGACAGGGGACTGACAATGAGCAGTTCTTC.

This clone has more than one count but fewer than ten. The chain employs TRBV3-1 (or the pseudogene TRBV3-2) and TRBJ2-7; 11 positions agree with TRBD2. The V and J ends lost 0 bases and 5 bases, in that order; junction bases with no gene match: 3. The germline gives CDR1 LGHDT, CDR2 YNNKEL (reference sequence). This CDR3 is 15 amino acids long. The CDR3 here is CASSQDTSGGHEQYF. CDR3 nucleotides: TGTGCCAGCAGCCAAGACACTAGCGGGGGCCACGAGCAGTACTTC.

In this sample, this clone turned up a few times. The gene calls are TRBV16 and TRBJ2-5; 7 bases are a match to TRBD1. The CDR3 length is 13 residues. CDR1 is KGHSY, CDR2 FQNENV, per germline. Trimming removed 5 bases from V and 1 base from J; junction bases left unmatched: 1. The CDR3 here is CASSWDSQETQYF. DNA of the CDR3: TGTGCCAGCAGCTGGGACAGCCAAGAGACCCAGTACTTC.

This chain links TRBV12-3 or TRBV12-4 with TRBJ2-3; 9 positions agree with TRBD1. Losses at the gene ends were 5 bases for V and 14 bases for J; bases not matched to a gene: 5. This CDR3 spans 11 amino acids. This chain's CDR3 is CASSAGQGPYF. The DNA of the CDR3 is TGTGCCAGCAGTGCGGGACAGGGACCGTATTTT.

This clone was detected a few times. In nucleotides, the CDR3 is TGTGCCAGCAGCTTGACAGGGGACTCCTACGAGCAGTACTTC. Translation gives CASSLTGDSYEQYF. The chain couples TRBV7-2 to TRBJ2-7, with 8 bases identical to TRBD1. Looked up from germline, CDR1 is SGHTA and CDR2 is FQGNSA. J lost 0 bases, V lost 3 bases, and 1 base had no gene match. The CDR3 is 14 residues long.

V usage is TRBV3-1 (or the pseudogene TRBV3-2) and J usage is TRBJ2-6, with 8 bases fitting TRBD1. Trimming took 7 bases from V and 0 from J; bases not matched to a gene: 8. The CDR3 runs 17 residues. Germline V CDR1 and CDR2: LGHDT, YNNKEL (reference sequence). This CDR3 reads CASTPLTGASGANVLTF. The DNA of the CDR3 is TGTGCCAGCACCCCACTGACAGGGGCCTCTGGGGCCAACGTCCTGACTTTC.

This rearrangement joins TRBV2 to TRBJ1-3, with a weak D call TRBD1 (6 bases). This CDR3 is built from 17 residues. V was cut by 2 bases and J by 1 base, with 15 bases left in between. CDR1 and CDR2 from the germline V gene are SNHLY and FYNNEI. DNA for the CDR3: TGTGCCAGCAGTGAAACCTGGGGGCGAAAGTCTGGAAACACCATATATTTT. Translation gives CASSETWGRKSGNTIYF.

This clone was detected a few times. V and J are TRBV30 and TRBJ1-6; D is perhaps TRBD1 (5 bases). CDR3 length: 15 residues. Trimming took 0 bases from V and 7 from J, leaving 13 bases between them. Germline-derived CDR1 and CDR2 are GTSNPN and SVGIG (reference sequence). Written as DNA, the CDR3 is TGTGCCTGGAGTGTAAGAGCAGGGCCGAATTCACCCCTCCACTTT. It translates to CAWSVRAGPNSPLHF.

This clone was detected only once. The V gene is TRBV7-9, the J gene TRBJ1-1; no reliable D call. Trimming removed 5 bases from V and 3 bases from J, with 10 bases in between. CDR3 length: 13 amino acids. Germline V CDR1 and CDR2: SEHNR, FQNEAQ (reference sequence). In DNA form, the CDR3 reads TGTGCCAGCAGCACGCAGGAAGACACTGAAGCTTTCTTT. Translating it yields CASSTQEDTEAFF. Full variable domain (rest looked up from reference TRBV7-9 and TRBJ1-1): DTGVSQNPRHKITKRGQNVTFRCDPISEHNRLYWYRQTLGQGPEFLTYFQNEAQLEKSRLLSDRFSAERPKGSFSTLEIQRTEQGDSAMYLCASSTQEDTEAFFGQGTRLTVV.

V is TRBV2 and J is TRBJ2-1, with 8 bases that match TRBD1. The CDR3 runs 11 residues. Germline loops: CDR1 SNHLY, CDR2 FYNNEI. The ends lost 5 bases at V and 11 bases at J; junction bases unmatched: 2. CDR3 DNA: TGTGCCAGCAGTCGGACAGGGAAGCAGTTCTTC. Protein: CASSRTGKQFF.

V is TRBV11-2 and J is TRBJ1-1, with 8 bases identical to TRBD1. Germline loops: CDR1 SGHAT, CDR2 FQNNGV. With 5 bases clipped from V and 4 bases from J, the junction kept 9 bases outside the gene matches. This CDR3 region has 15 residues. CDR3 amino acids: CASSPATGEITEAFF. CDR3 nucleotide sequence: TGTGCCAGCAGCCCAGCGACAGGGGAGATCACTGAAGCTTTCTTT.

The chain employs TRBV6-5 and TRBJ2-7; TRBD2 matches 11 bases. The CDR3 is 15 amino acids. Germline CDR1 MNHEY, CDR2 SVGAGI. The junction had 3 bases not matched to a gene; V was cut back by 2 bases and J by 3 bases. The CDR3 bases are TGTGCCAGCAGTTACCTCGGGACTAGCGGCTACGAGCAGTACTTC. Its translation is CASSYLGTSGYEQYF.

This rearrangement joins TRBV20-1 to TRBJ1-5; D remains unclear. The CDR3 covers 15 residues. V lost 3 bases and J lost 0, with 12 bases in between. The V gene's germline CDR1 is DFQATT and CDR2 SNEGSKA (reference sequence). The CDR3 is CSASSPGYSNQPQHF. For the CDR3, the DNA is TGCAGTGCTAGTAGTCCAGGATATAGCAATCAGCCCCAGCATTTT.

V and J are TRBV6-5 and TRBJ2-2, with D possibly being TRBD1 (5 bases). CDR1 MNHEY and CDR2 SVGAGI come from the germline V gene. The CDR3 is 14 residues long. Trimming stripped 2 bases from V and 5 bases from J, with 9 bases between. In nucleotides, the CDR3 is TGTGCCAGCAGTTACGACTCAGGGACCGGGGAGCTGTTTTTT. Amino acid sequence: CASSYDSGTGELFF.

V gene TRBV9 combines with J gene TRBJ2-2; 12 nucleotides line up with TRBD2. Per germline, CDR1 SGDLS and CDR2 YYNGEE. The CDR3 covers 16 residues. The J segment lost 6 bases and the V segment lost 1 base, leaving 4 bases of the junction unmatched. CDR3 amino acids: CASSVLAGGPAGELFF. As DNA, the CDR3 is TGTGCCAGCAGCGTACTAGCGGGAGGGCCAGCCGGGGAGCTGTTTTTT.

The chain combines TRBV13 with TRBJ2-3; the D gene is possibly TRBD1 (6 bases). The length of the CDR3 is 16 residues. The germline V and J ends were trimmed by 5 bases and 2 bases, with 17 bases remaining between them. The V gene's germline CDR1 is PRHDT and CDR2 FYEKMQ (reference sequence). The chain's CDR3 is CASSLNNRVPTDTQYF. CDR3 coding DNA: TGTGCCAGCAGCCTCAACAACAGGGTTCCCACAGATACGCAGTATTTT.